This TCR beta chain was retrieved from a study of T cell responses to AZD1222 COVID-19 vaccine. This CDR3 contains 18 residues. V was clipped by 0 bases and J by 0 bases, with 12 bases between them. Germline-derived CDR1 and CDR2 are LGHNA and YNFKEQ. Here immunoSEQ multiplex PCR was the method, and the copy in TCRdb shows in-frame clones only, minus some. The data contain 130,000 to 150,000 clones, approximately 91% of them singletons. The sequencing used peripheral blood, collected 28 days after the second AZD1222 dose. The sequence was collected from an adult who received the AZD1222 COVID-19 vaccine. The chain has TRBV4-2 and TRBJ2-6, with D perhaps TRBD2 (6 bases). This CDR3 reads CASSQDGDFPSGANVLTF. The DNA of the CDR3 is TGTGCCAGCAGCCAAGACGGGGACTTTCCCTCTGGGGCCAACGTCCTGACTTTC.